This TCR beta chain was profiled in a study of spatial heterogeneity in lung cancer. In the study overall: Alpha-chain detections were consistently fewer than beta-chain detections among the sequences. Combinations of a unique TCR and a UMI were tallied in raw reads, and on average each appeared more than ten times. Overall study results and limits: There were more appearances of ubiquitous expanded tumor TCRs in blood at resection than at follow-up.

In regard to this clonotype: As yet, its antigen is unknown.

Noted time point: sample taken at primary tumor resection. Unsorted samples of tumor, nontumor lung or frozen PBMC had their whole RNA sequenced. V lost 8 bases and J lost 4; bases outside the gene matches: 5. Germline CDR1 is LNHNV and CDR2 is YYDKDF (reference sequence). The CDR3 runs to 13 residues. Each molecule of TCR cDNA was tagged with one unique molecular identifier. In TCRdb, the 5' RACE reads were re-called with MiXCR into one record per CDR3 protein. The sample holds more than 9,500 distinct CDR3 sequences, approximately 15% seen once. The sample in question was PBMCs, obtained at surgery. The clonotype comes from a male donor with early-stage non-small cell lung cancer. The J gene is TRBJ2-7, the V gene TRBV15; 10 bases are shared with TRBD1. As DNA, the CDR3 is TGTGCCACCTCAGCGGGACAGGGGTACGAGCAGTACTTC. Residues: CATSAGQGYEQYF.